Presented here are 16 T cell receptor beta chains from one specimen sequenced in a study of shared clonotypes between healthy human individuals. Assay used: immunoSEQ multiplex PCR; TCRdb lists only in-frame clones, some missing. Of 1.5 million to 1.9 million clones listed, about 98% are singletons. The sequencing input was naive CD4+ T cells sorted from blood. Subset here: CD45RA+ positively selected. The receptors originated from a man aged 30 to 45 in good health.

The rearrangement joins TRBV18 to TRBJ2-7; D uncertain. V dropped 2 bases and J dropped 2 bases, with 10 bases sitting between them. Germline assignment: CDR1 KGHSH and CDR2 LQKENI. The CDR3 loop spans 14 amino acids. In nucleotides, the CDR3 is TGTGCCAGCTCACCAGGGCGGAGTGCCTACGAGCAGTACTTC. Protein sequence: CASSPGRSAYEQYF. Together with reference TRBV18 and TRBJ2-7, the CDR3 gives the full variable domain: NAGVMQNPRHLVRRRGQEARLRCSPMKGHSHVYWYRQLPEEGLKFMVYLQKENIIDESGMPKERFSAEFPKEGPSILRIQQVVRGDSAAYFCASSPGRSAYEQYFGPGTRLTVT.

V usage is TRBV7-2 and J usage is TRBJ2-4, with D uncertain. The length of the CDR3 is 15 residues. Trimming took 7 bases from V and 4 from J, leaving 17 bases between them. The germline CDR1 and CDR2 sequences are SGHTA and FQGNSA. The CDR3 sequence is CASTRENPQKNIQYF. The CDR3 coding sequence is TGTGCCAGCACCCGAGAGAACCCCCAGAAAAACATTCAGTACTTC.

Only one count was recorded for this clone. This rearrangement joins TRBV18 to TRBJ2-7; possibly TRBD2 for D (5 bases). Germline CDR1 and CDR2: KGHSH and LQKENI. The CDR3 extends over 15 amino acids. The germline V and J ends were trimmed by 0 bases and 2 bases, with 11 bases remaining between them. The CDR3 protein is CASSPPGKGAYEQYF. The CDR3 DNA is TGTGCCAGCTCACCACCGGGTAAGGGAGCCTACGAGCAGTACTTC. The variable domain in full, completed from reference TRBV18 and TRBJ2-7, reads NAGVMQNPRHLVRRRGQEARLRCSPMKGHSHVYWYRQLPEEGLKFMVYLQKENIIDESGMPKERFSAEFPKEGPSILRIQQVVRGDSAAYFCASSPPGKGAYEQYFGPGTRLTVT.

The chain employs TRBV29-1 and TRBJ2-1; D is unresolved. The germline V gene encodes CDR1 SQVTM and CDR2 ANQGSEA. The CDR3 extends over 12 amino acids. Trimming took off 8 bases at V and 8 bases at J, with 16 bases between the two ends. For the CDR3, the DNA is TGCAGCATCTCTCTGGGCAGACATGAGCAGTTCTTC. Its protein is CSISLGRHEQFF.

The chain joins TRBV7-2 to TRBJ1-1, with D possibly being TRBD1 (5 bases). Germline CDR1 reads SGHTA; CDR2 reads FQGNSA. V gave up 5 bases and J gave up 0 bases, with 13 bases separating them. This CDR3 is built from 15 residues. CDR3 in amino acids: CASSATGRMNTEAFF. The CDR3 DNA reads TGTGCCAGCAGCGCCACGGGACGGATGAACACTGAAGCTTTCTTT.

A note on this clone: A junction end diverges from the germline sequence, so it may reflect a read error. The chain joins TRBV2 to TRBJ2-7; no clear D gene. The CDR3 has 10 amino acids. From germline, CDR1 is SNHLY and CDR2 FYNNEI. CDR3 in amino acids: CASSEWQHDF. Written as DNA, the CDR3 is TGTGCCAGCAGTGAGTGGCAACATGACTTC. The full variable domain, completed using reference TRBV2 and TRBJ2-7, is EPEVTQTPSHQVTQMGQEVILRCVPISNHLYFYWYRQILGQKVEFLVSFYNNEISEKSEIFDDQFSVERPDGSNFTLKIRSTKLEDSAMYFCASSEWQHDFGPGTRLTVT.

The chain links TRBV11-2 to TRBJ2-7; 8 bases are a match to TRBD2. The CDR3 contains 17 residues. The junction had 11 bases not matched to a gene; V was cut back by 1 base and J by 3 bases. The germline gives CDR1 SGHAT, CDR2 FQNNGV. The CDR3 region has the DNA TGTGCCAGCAGCTTAGCTGGATTGACTAGCGCCGACTACGAGCAGTACTTC. Translated, it gives CASSLAGLTSADYEQYF.

The chain is built from TRBV2 and TRBJ2-5; TRBD2 might be the D (6 bases). Trimming stripped 2 bases from V and 5 bases from J, with 12 bases between. The germline V gene encodes CDR1 SNHLY and CDR2 FYNNEI. The CDR3 consists of 14 residues. The CDR3 spells CASSEQWGEETQYF. The CDR3 DNA follows: TGTGCCAGCAGTGAACAGTGGGGGGAGGAGACCCAGTACTTC.

The J gene is TRBJ2-2, the V gene TRBV27; 8 nucleotides match TRBD1. Per the germline V gene, CDR1 is MNHEY and CDR2 is SMNVEV (reference sequence). J was trimmed by 1 base and V by 6 bases; bases with no gene match: 10. This CDR3 has 17 amino acids. The CDR3 sequence is CASRDRGLWGNTGELFF. The DNA of the CDR3 is TGTGCCAGCAGAGACAGGGGATTATGGGGGAACACCGGGGAGCTGTTTTTT.

The chain joins TRBV4-1 to TRBJ2-3; 7 nucleotides agree with TRBD2. Germline loops: CDR1 MGHRA, CDR2 YSYEKL. V shed 1 base, J shed 5 bases, and the junction held 6 bases outside the gene matches. The CDR3 totals 15 residues. The CDR3 protein is CASSQVAGGGDTQYF. The CDR3 nucleotides are TGCGCCAGCAGCCAAGTAGCGGGTGGGGGAGATACGCAGTATTTT.

This chain links TRBV6-1 with TRBJ2-3; 8 bases agree with TRBD2. The germline CDR1 and CDR2 sequences are MNHNS and SASEGT. The length of the CDR3 is 16 residues. Losses at the gene ends were 1 base for V and 5 bases for J; bases not matched to a gene: 8. CDR3 sequence reads: CASSEGVAGWKDTQYF. CDR3 DNA sequence: TGTGCCAGCAGTGAAGGGGTAGCGGGGTGGAAAGATACGCAGTATTTT.

This chain links TRBV7-6 with TRBJ2-2; D call uncertain. The V and J ends lost 1 base and 4 bases respectively, with 10 bases between them. The CDR3 is 15 amino acids. Germline assignment: CDR1 SGHVS and CDR2 FNYEAQ. CDR3 loop: CASSLVGWSTGELFF. In nucleotides, the CDR3 is TGTGCCAGCAGCTTAGTCGGGTGGAGCACCGGGGAGCTGTTTTTT. The full variable domain, its missing parts supplied by reference TRBV7-6 and TRBJ2-2, is GAGVSQSPRYKVTKRGQDVALRCDPISGHVSLYWYRQALGQGPEFLTYFNYEAQQDKSGLPNDRFSAERPEGSISTLTIQRTEQRDSAMYRCASSLVGWSTGELFFGEGSRLTVL.

The V call is TRBV5-1, the J call TRBJ1-2; 9 bases are shared with TRBD1. Germline loops: CDR1 SGHRS, CDR2 YFSETQ. The V and J ends lost 4 bases and 4 bases, in that order; junction bases with no gene match: 8. The CDR3 has 15 amino acids. As DNA, the CDR3 is TGCGCCAGCAGCATGGAGGGACAGGGCGGCTATGGCTACACCTTC. Its protein product is CASSMEGQGGYGYTF.

The chain recombines TRBV29-1 with TRBJ1-5; no clear D. Germline V CDR1 and CDR2: SQVTM, ANQGSEA. CDR3 length equals 14 residues. V lost 1 base, J lost 4 bases, and 11 bases lay in between. CDR3 nucleotide sequence: TGCAGCGTTGAAGGGCTCGGTCCAAATCAGCCCCAGCATTTT. Translation: CSVEGLGPNQPQHF.

The chain recombines TRBV6-1 with TRBJ2-5; a weak D match, TRBD1 (6 bases). The germline gives CDR1 MNHNS, CDR2 SASEGT. Trimming pared 3 bases from V and 7 bases from J, leaving 12 bases between. The CDR3 sequence is 13 residues long. The CDR3 reads CASSEDLGGTQYF. For the CDR3, the DNA is TGTGCCAGCAGTGAGGACTTAGGGGGGACCCAGTACTTC.

The chain recombines TRBV6-1 with TRBJ2-7, with 11 nucleotides matching TRBD2. Germline CDR1 is MNHNS and CDR2 is SASEGT. The CDR3 has 18 amino acids. Germline trimming cut 0 bases from V and 3 bases from J; bases unmatched to any gene: 10. The CDR3 spells CASSEAFGGLAVNYEQYF. DNA of the CDR3: TGTGCCAGCAGTGAAGCTTTTGGGGGACTAGCGGTTAACTACGAGCAGTACTTC.